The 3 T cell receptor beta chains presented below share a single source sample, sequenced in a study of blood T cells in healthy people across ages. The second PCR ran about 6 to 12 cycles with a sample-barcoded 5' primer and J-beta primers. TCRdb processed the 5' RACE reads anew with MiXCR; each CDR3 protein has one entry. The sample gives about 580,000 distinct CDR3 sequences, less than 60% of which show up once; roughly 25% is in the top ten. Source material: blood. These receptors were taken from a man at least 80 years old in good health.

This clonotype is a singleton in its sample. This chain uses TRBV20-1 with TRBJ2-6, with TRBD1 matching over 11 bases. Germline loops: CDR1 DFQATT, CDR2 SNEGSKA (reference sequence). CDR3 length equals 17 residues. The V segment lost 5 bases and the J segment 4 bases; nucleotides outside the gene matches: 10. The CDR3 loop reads CSAPLGQGAWGANVLTF. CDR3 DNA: TGCAGTGCTCCCCTAGGACAGGGGGCGTGGGGGGCCAACGTCCTGACTTTC.

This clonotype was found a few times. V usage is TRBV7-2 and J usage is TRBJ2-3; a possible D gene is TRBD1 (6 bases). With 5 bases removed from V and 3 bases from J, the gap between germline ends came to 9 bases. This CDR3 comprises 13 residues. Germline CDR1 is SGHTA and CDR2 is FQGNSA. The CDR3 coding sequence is TGTGCCAGCAGCGGACAGCAAACAGATACGCAGTATTTT. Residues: CASSGQQTDTQYF.

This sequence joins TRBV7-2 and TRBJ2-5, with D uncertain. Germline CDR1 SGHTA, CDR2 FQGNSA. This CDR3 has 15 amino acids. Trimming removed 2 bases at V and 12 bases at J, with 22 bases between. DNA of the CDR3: TGTGCCAGCAGCTTACAACTATCCCCTCGTGAGGAGAAGTACTTC. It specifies CASSLQLSPREEKYF.